The 15 T cell receptor beta chains reported below all come from one sample, sequenced in a study of blood T cell repertoires in COVID-19 (dated by TCRdb to 2018 to 2021). The library was made by the immunoSEQ multiplex PCR assay. TCRdb carries this immuneACCESS record with in-frame sequences only. Its versions omit some clonotypes, under half of them owing to an unresolved V gene in the studies checked, with the rest unexplained. The sample contains about 140,000 clones, approximately 83% of them found a single time. Over 7% of the sample lies in the top ten. What was sequenced was peripheral blood. The origin of the receptors is a human donor in a cohort sampled during active COVID-19.

This chain links TRBV6-4 with TRBJ2-1; the match to TRBD2 covers 11 bases. Germline CDR1 reads MRHNA; CDR2 reads SNTAGT. CDR3 size: 15 residues. Unmatched junction bases numbered 6, after V lost 4 bases and J lost 7 bases. CDR3 residues: CASSVQTSGANEQFF. The CDR3 DNA reads TGTGCCAGCAGTGTCCAGACTAGCGGGGCAAATGAGCAGTTCTTC.

The gene calls are TRBV5-1 and TRBJ2-1; TRBD2 matches at 7 bases. Germline V CDR1 and CDR2: SGHRS, YFSETQ. V lost 4 bases and J lost 4; bases outside the gene matches: 5. CDR3 size: 14 residues. This CDR3 is CASSPGTMYNEQFF. CDR3 coding DNA: TGCGCCAGCAGCCCAGGGACTATGTACAATGAGCAGTTCTTC. Full variable domain (outside the CDR3, taken from reference TRBV5-1 and TRBJ2-1): KAGVTQTPRYLIKTRGQQVTLSCSPISGHRSVSWYQQTPGQGLQFLFEYFSETQRNKGNFPGRFSGRQFSNSRSEMNVSTLELGDSALYLCASSPGTMYNEQFFGPGTRLTVL.

The chain carries TRBV7-9 and TRBJ1-3, with D possibly TRBD1 on 5 matching bases. V lost 5 bases to trimming and J lost 0 bases, with 11 bases between them. CDR3 size: 15 residues. CDR1 SEHNR and CDR2 FQNEAQ come from the germline V gene (reference sequence). Here the CDR3 reads CASSNDRFSGNTIYF. The DNA of the CDR3 is TGTGCCAGCAGCAATGACAGATTCTCTGGAAACACCATATATTTT.

As to this clone: The same CDR3 also results from other DNA sequences found in this sample. The rearrangement joins TRBV5-1 to TRBJ1-1; TRBD1 agrees at 8 bases. This CDR3 has 14 residues. The germline V gene has CDR1 SGHRS and CDR2 YFSETQ. The trim removed 0 bases at V and 5 bases at J, leaving 3 bases unmatched. The CDR3 coding sequence is TGCGCCAGCAGCTTGGGTACAGGGGGGACTGAAGCTTTCTTT. Amino acids: CASSLGTGGTEAFF.

This clone was detected a few times. The chain uses TRBV5-6 and TRBJ1-4; 10 bases map to TRBD1. Germline trimming cut 0 bases from V and 0 bases from J; bases unmatched to any gene: 5. This CDR3 spans 18 amino acids. From germline, CDR1 is SGHDT and CDR2 YYEEEE. CDR3 in amino acids: CASSLGTGGTATNEKLFF. The CDR3 DNA is TGTGCCAGCAGCTTGGGGACAGGGGGTACCGCAACTAATGAAAAACTGTTTTTT.

CDR3 in DNA: TGCAGTGCTCGGGACACTGAAGCTTTCTTT. As protein: CSARDTEAFF. The genes are TRBV20-1 and TRBJ1-1; D gene unclear. The germline V gene has CDR1 DFQATT and CDR2 SNEGSKA (reference sequence). With 5 bases removed from V and 3 bases from J, the gap between germline ends came to 4 bases. CDR3 length: 10 residues.

V and J are TRBV19 and TRBJ2-3; maybe TRBD2 (5 bases). The germline gives CDR1 LNHDA, CDR2 SQIVND (reference sequence). The CDR3 is made up of 13 amino acids. Trimming pared 3 bases from V and 4 bases from J, leaving 8 bases between. The CDR3 region has the DNA TGTGCCAGTAGTATGGAGCGGCCAGATACGCAGTATTTT. It codes for CASSMERPDTQYF.

The J gene is TRBJ2-7, the V gene TRBV19; perhaps TRBD2 as D (6 bases). The germline CDR1 and CDR2 sequences are LNHDA and SQIVND (reference sequence). The CDR3 contains 16 residues. V was cut by 5 bases and J by 4 bases, with 21 bases left in between. The CDR3 is CASSLRGTRSLYEQYF. In DNA, the CDR3 is TGTGCCAGTAGTCTCCGGGGGACTCGTTCTCTGTACGAGCAGTACTTC.

This clone was recorded only once. The genes are TRBV2 and TRBJ1-1; D might be TRBD1 (5 bases). CDR1 is SNHLY, CDR2 FYNNEI, per germline. The ends were cut back, 4 bases at V and 1 base at J, with 10 bases in the middle. The CDR3 loop spans 14 amino acids. The CDR3 region is CASSGLTGNTEAFF. CDR3 coding DNA: TGTGCCAGCAGTGGGCTCACAGGGAACACTGAAGCTTTCTTT.

Points on this clone: At one of its ends the junction is not consistent with the germline gene, which may arise from a read error. Different DNA sequences within this sample yield the same CDR3. The chain carries TRBV9 and TRBJ2-4, with D possibly matching TRBD2 (6 bases). Germline CDR1 is SGDLS and CDR2 is YYNGEE. The CDR3 runs to 14 residues. CDR3 DNA sequence: TGTGCTAGCAGCGGGTCTTTAGCGGCGAACATTCAGTACTTC. This codes for CASSGSLAANIQYF.

This rearrangement joins TRBV15 to TRBJ1-1; 7 bases line up with TRBD1. CDR3 length: 16 amino acids. Germline loops: CDR1 LNHNV, CDR2 YYDKDF (reference sequence). V lost 4 bases to trimming and J lost 4 bases; unmatched junction nucleotides: 12. Here the CDR3 reads CATSMRTGLRRTEAFF. Written as DNA, the CDR3 is TGTGCCACCAGCATGCGGACAGGACTCCGCCGCACTGAAGCTTTCTTT.

The chain employs TRBV3-1 (or the pseudogene TRBV3-2) and TRBJ2-7; 7 bases match TRBD1. The V gene end was trimmed by 3 bases and the J gene end by 2 bases; junction bases not matched to a gene: 4. The CDR3 contains 14 residues. Germline loops: CDR1 LGHDT, CDR2 YNNKEL (reference sequence). CDR3 sequence: CASSQNRGPYEQYF. Here the CDR3 DNA reads TGTGCCAGCAGCCAGAACAGGGGACCCTACGAGCAGTACTTC.

The sample holds one count of this clone. The gene calls are TRBV6-2 or TRBV6-3 and TRBJ2-3; D may be TRBD2 (6 bases). Germline V gene lookup returns CDR1 MNHEY and CDR2 SVGEGT. Trimming stripped 6 bases from V and 6 bases from J, with 22 bases between. This CDR3 comprises 16 residues. CDR3 protein: CASSRFGLALGDTQYF. Written as DNA, the CDR3 is TGTGCCAGCAGCCGTTTCGGTCTAGCGTTAGGGGATACGCAGTATTTT.

With respect to this clone: A junction end diverges from the germline sequence, so it may reflect a read error. The V gene is TRBV6-2 or TRBV6-3, the J gene TRBJ2-7; D remains ambiguous. CDR1 is MNHEY and CDR2 is SVGEGT in the germline V gene. The CDR3 has 11 residues. Written as DNA, the CDR3 is TGTGCCAGCACTTACCACTACGAGCAGTACTTC. Translating gives CASTYHYEQYF.

This clone was counted a few times. The chain recombines TRBV5-8 with TRBJ2-3; D ambiguous. CDR3 length: 12 residues. Trimming left V 7 bases short and J 8 bases short, with 14 bases between. Germline V CDR1 and CDR2: SGHTS, YDEGEE. CDR3 in DNA: TGTGCCAGCGGCTCCCCGGCGGTTACGCAGTATTTT. This translates into CASGSPAVTQYF.